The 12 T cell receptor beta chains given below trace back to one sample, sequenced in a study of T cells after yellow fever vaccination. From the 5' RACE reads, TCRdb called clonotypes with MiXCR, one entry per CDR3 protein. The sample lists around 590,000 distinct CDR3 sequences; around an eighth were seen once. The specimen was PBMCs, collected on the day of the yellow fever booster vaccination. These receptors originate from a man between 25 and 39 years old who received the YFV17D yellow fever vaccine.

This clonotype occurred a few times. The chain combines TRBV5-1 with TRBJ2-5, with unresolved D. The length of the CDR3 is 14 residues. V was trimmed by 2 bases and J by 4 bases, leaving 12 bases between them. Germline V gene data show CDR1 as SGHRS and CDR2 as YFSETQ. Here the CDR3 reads CASSFQNQGETQYF. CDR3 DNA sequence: TGCGCCAGCAGCTTTCAGAACCAAGGAGAGACCCAGTACTTC. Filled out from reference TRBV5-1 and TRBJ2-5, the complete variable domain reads KAGVTQTPRYLIKTRGQQVTLSCSPISGHRSVSWYQQTPGQGLQFLFEYFSETQRNKGNFPGRFSGRQFSNSRSEMNVSTLELGDSALYLCASSFQNQGETQYFGPGTRLLVL.

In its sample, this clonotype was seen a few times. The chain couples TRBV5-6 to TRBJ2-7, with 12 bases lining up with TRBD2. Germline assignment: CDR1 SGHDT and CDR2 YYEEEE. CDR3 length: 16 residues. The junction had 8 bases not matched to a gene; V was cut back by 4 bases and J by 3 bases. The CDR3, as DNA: TGTGCCAGCAGCCCGCCACTAGCGGGAGGCTACTACGAGCAGTACTTC. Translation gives CASSPPLAGGYYEQYF.

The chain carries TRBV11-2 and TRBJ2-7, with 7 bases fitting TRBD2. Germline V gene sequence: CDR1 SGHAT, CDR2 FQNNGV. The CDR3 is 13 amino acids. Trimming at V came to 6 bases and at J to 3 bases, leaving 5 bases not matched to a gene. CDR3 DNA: TGTGCCAGCAGGCGGGAGTGGGGCTACGAGCAGTACTTC. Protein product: CASRREWGYEQYF.

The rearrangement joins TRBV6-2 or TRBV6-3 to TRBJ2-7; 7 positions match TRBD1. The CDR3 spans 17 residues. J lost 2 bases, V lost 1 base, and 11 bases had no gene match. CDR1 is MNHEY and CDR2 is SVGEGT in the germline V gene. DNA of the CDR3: TGTGCCAGCAGTTACTTGAAAAGACAGGGTGGTCCCTACGAGCAGTACTTC. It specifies CASSYLKRQGGPYEQYF.

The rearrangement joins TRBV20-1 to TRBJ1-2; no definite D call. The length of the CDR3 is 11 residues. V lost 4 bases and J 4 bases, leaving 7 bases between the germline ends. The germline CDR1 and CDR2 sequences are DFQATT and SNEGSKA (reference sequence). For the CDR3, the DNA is TGCAGTGCTAAGATCACCTATGGCTACACCTTC. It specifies CSAKITYGYTF.

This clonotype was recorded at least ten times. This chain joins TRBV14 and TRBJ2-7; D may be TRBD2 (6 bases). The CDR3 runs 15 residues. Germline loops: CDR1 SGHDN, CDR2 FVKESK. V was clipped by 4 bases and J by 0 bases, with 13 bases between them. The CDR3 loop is CASSRRDSSSYEQYF. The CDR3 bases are TGTGCCAGCAGCCGTCGGGACTCCAGCTCCTACGAGCAGTACTTC.

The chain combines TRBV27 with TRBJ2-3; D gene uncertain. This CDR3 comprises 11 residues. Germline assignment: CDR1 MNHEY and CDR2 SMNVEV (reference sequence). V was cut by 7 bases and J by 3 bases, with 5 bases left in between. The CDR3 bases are TGTGCCAGCATCAGTACAGATACGCAGTATTTT. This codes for CASISTDTQYF.

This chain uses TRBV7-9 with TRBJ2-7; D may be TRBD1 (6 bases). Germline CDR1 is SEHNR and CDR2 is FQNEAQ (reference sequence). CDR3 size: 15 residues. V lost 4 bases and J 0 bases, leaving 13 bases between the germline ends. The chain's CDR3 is CASSSGQRSSYEQYF. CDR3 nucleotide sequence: TGTGCCAGCAGCTCCGGACAGAGGAGCTCCTACGAGCAGTACTTC.

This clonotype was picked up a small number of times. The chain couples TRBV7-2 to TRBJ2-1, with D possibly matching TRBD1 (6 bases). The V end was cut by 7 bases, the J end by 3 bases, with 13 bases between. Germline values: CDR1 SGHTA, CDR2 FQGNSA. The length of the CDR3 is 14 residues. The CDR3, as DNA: TGTGCCAGCAATTCGGGACACCACTACAATGAGCAGTTCTTC. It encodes CASNSGHHYNEQFF.

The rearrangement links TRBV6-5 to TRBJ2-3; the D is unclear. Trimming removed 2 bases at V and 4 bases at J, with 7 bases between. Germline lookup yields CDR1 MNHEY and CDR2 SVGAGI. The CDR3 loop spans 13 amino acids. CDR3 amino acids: CASSYTFADTQYF. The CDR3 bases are TGTGCCAGCAGTTACACATTTGCAGATACGCAGTATTTT.

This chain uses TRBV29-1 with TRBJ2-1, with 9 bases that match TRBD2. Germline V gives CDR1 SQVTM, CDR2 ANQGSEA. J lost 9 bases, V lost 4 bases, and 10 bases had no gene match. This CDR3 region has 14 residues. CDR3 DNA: TGCAGCGTTGGGGGGGGGACTAGCTGGGGTGAGCAGTTCTTC. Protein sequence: CSVGGGTSWGEQFF.

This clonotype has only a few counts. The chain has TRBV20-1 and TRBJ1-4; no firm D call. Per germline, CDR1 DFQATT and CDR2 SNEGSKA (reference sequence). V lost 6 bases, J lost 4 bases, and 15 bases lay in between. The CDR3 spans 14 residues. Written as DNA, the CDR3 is TGCAGTGCCATTAACACAGTCAGTAATGAAAAACTGTTTTTT. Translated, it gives CSAINTVSNEKLFF.